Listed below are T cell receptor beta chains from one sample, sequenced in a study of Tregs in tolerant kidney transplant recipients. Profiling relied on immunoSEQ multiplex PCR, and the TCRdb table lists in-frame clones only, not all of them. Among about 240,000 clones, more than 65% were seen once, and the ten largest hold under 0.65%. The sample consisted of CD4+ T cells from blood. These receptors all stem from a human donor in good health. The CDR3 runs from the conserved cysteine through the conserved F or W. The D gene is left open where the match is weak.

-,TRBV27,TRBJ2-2,CATGRARGKNTGELFF,TGTGCCACCGGCCGGGCCAGGGGCAAGAACACCGGGGAGCTGTTTTTT
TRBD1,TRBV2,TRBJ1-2,CASSANRGEVGYTF,TGTGCCAGCAGTGCGAACAGGGGTGAGGTTGGCTACACCTTC
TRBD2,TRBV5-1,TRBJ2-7,CASSHSGRSSYEQYF,TGCGCCAGCAGCCATTCCGGGAGGAGCTCCTACGAGCAGTACTTC
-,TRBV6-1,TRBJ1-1,CASSRRGGTEAFF,TGTGCCAGCAGTCGGAGGGGGGGAACTGAAGCTTTCTTT
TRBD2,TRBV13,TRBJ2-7,CASSGLAGGSYEQYF,TGTGCCAGCAGCGGATTAGCGGGAGGGTCCTACGAGCAGTACTTC
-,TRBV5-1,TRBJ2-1,CASSLVVTSNNEQFF,TGCGCCAGCAGCTTGGTTGTGACATCGAACAATGAGCAGTTCTTC
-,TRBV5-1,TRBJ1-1,CASSLGGRNTEAFF,TGCGCCAGCAGCTTGGGGGGACGGAACACTGAAGCTTTCTTT
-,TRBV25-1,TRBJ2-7,CASSAQQASYEQYF,TGTGCCAGCAGTGCTCAACAGGCCTCCTACGAGCAGTACTTC
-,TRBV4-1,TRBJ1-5,CASSQAPSGQPQHF,TGCGCCAGCAGCCAGGCCCCCTCGGGGCAGCCCCAGCATTTT
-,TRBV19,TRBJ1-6,CAGSTRGWNSPLHF,TGTGCCGGATCGACCCGGGGGTGGAATTCACCCCTCCACTTT
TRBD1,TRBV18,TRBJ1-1,CASSPDNRQGEAFF,TGTGCCAGCTCACCCGATAATCGACAGGGTGAAGCTTTCTTT
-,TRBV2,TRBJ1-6,CASSVVQDSPLHF,TGTGCCAGCAGTGTAGTACAGGATTCACCCCTCCACTTT
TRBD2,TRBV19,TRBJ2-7,CASRQGGGLAGASYEQYF,TGTGCCAGTCGGCAAGGAGGGGGACTAGCGGGAGCCTCCTACGAGCAGTACTTC
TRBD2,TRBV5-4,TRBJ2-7,CASSPTGTRSATEQYF,TGTGCCAGCAGCCCCACGGGGACTAGGTCAGCTACGGAGCAGTACTTC
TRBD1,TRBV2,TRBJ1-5,CASSGRQGAGQPQHF,TGTGCCAGCAGTGGCCGACAGGGGGCCGGCCAGCCCCAGCATTTT
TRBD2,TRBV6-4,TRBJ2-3,CASGRGASGTHNTDTQYF,TGTGCCAGCGGGAGGGGGGCTAGCGGGACCCATAACACAGATACGCAGTATTTT